This T cell receptor beta chain was found in a study of beta chain features in type 1 diabetes. Study-wide context: Cell yields, age and gender were similar between patients and healthy donors.

This CDR3 comprises 13 residues. Germline CDR1 reads SGHNT; CDR2 reads YYREEE (reference sequence). V lost 4 bases to trimming and J lost 5 bases, with 12 bases between them. In its sample, this clone was seen a few times. No antigen is known for it. General study results and limits: Moderate but significant shortening of TCRB CDR3s was recorded in all four CD4+ subsets from Type 1 diabetes patients. Researchers could not determine here whether HLA type influences TCRB rearrangement.

Expressed TCRB transcripts were sequenced because the isolated RNA had all been reverse transcribed beforehand. Generated by immunoSEQ multiplex PCR, the TCRdb table keeps only in-frame clones and is missing some. This sample has 300,000 to 350,000 clones, with around 15% found just once. The chain combines TRBV5-4 with TRBJ2-5; a possible D gene is TRBD2 (5 bases). What was sequenced was central memory CD4+ T cells from blood. This TCR was sampled from a man under 40 in good health. The CDR3 spells CASSRAPGETQYF. In DNA, the CDR3 is TGTGCCAGCAGCCGCGCCCCGGGGGAGACCCAGTACTTC.